The sequence of this T cell receptor beta chain was determined in a study of prognosis after radiotherapy for stage I lung cancer. From genomic DNA, two-round multiplex PCR was used to amplify TCR beta CDR3. Primers were specific to each TRBV and TRBJ gene in first-round PCR. MiXCR was run by TCRdb on the multiplex PCR reads, yielding one entry per CDR3 protein. The sample lists some 15,000 distinct CDR3 sequences, about 47% occurring once. Trimming took off 2 bases at V and 7 bases at J, with 12 bases between the two ends. The CDR3 is made up of 14 amino acids. The source is a donor aged 50 or older with non-small cell lung cancer. The starting material was PBMCs, obtained before or after stereotactic body radiation therapy (not recorded which). The chain employs TRBV12-3 or TRBV12-4 and TRBJ1-3; D gene ambiguous. The CDR3 bases are TGTGCCAGCAGTTTAAAGCTGGGTAGGAACACCATATATTTT. Translation: CASSLKLGRNTIYF.